This T cell receptor (beta chain) was identified in a study of shared clonotypes between healthy human individuals (dated by TCRdb to the early 2020s). Describing the broader study: A couple of women and three men aged 18 to 49 years were included in the cohort. Per donor, three plates each were used for CD4 naive and CD4 memory, two for CD8 naive, and one for CD8 memory. Blood TCR repertoires of roughly five healthy adults were deeply sequenced to estimate repertoire size and the extent of clonotype sharing between individuals. Leukapheresis yielded between about 0.9 and 9 billion PBMCs per donor. To increase sequencing depth and limit assay-specific biases, TCR repertoire library preparation and sequencing were carried out by different laboratories using diverse techniques. The full study reports these points: The small number of donors limited the genetic and exposure-history diversity represented. Compared with non-shared clonotypes, clonotypes shared by all four sorted-subset donors had higher generation probabilities. Even with the large sequencing depth, rarefaction of the sorted-subset datasets indicated that sequencing was incomplete. Estimated clonotype richness was generally larger for naive than for memory subsets. About 5% of naive CD4, 3.5% of naive CD8, 2% to 2.5% of memory CD4, and around 0.4% of memory CD8 clonotypes were shared across four donors. Sampling was restricted to blood, and TCR repertoires in tissues likely differ from the TCR repertoires found in blood. Based on pairwise subsampling, the degree of clonotype sharing among donors was expected to be affected by sequencing depth.

With respect to this clone: This receptor's antigen is unknown. No much larger clone is present one base from it, and per-base qualities are unavailable.

V was cut back by 4 bases and J by 2 bases, leaving a gap of 7 bases between them. The CDR3 runs 13 residues from the cysteine to the phenylalanine. Only the CDR3 DNA stays, 39 bases, in frame from base 1. The CDR1 and CDR2 encoded by the germline V gene are SGHTA and FQGTGA. Using the deep immunoSEQ assay, TCR CDR3 regions were amplified from genomic DNA by multiplex PCR. Genomic DNA extracted from each cell subset was distributed evenly over all wells of several immunoSEQ 96-well plates, and each plate served as one replicate. For sorted subsets, approximately 190 ng genomic DNA, equal to approximately 30,000 T cell genomes, was loaded into each replicate PCR. Purified libraries were measured with a Qubit 3.0 fluorometer, size-checked on a Bioanalyzer 2100, and measured again with the KAPA Library Quantification kit. Each immunoSEQ 96-well plate was sequenced on its own single-read 150-cycle Illumina NextSeq 550 flow cell. Per the source publication's procedure: Because only junctional sequences without quality scores were contained in the immunoSEQ output, filtering matching that applied to full-length reads could not be performed. To assign V/J genes and CDR3, sequences were annotated using PyIR, a Python wrapper for IgBLAST v1.9, with IMGT germline references. Any read was removed if the V/J assignment was weak (E-value above 1e-6), the CDR3 was missing, or the read contained stop codons, out-of-frame junctions, or ambiguous translated residues. V3J clonotypes were defined by identical inferred V gene, J gene, and CDR3 amino acid sequence. To compute the percentage overlap between repertoires, the number of shared unique clonotypes was divided by the size of the smaller repertoire. RTK rarefaction, the Chao1 estimator, and Recon v2.1 estimates of unobserved clonotypes were used to assess repertoire richness. Generation probabilities for all TCRbeta clonotypes obtained by the gDNA method from a handful of donors were computed using OLGA. The source is immuneACCESS, and TCRdb retained only in-frame sequences with V and J called. Part of the clones is not carried over; for the studies checked, unresolved V genes explain less than half of this, and the remainder is unexplained. V and J calls and clone size are those listed in that table; D and trimming were worked out from the DNA. The sample records 700,000 or so clones, about three quarters of which are singletons. Of the sample, about 1.7% falls within the top ten clones.

Healthy HIV-negative adults with no recently reported acute infections or vaccinations were included as donors. Every donor was a Caucasian adult living in Nashville, Tennessee, USA. CD4+ T cells were enriched through magnetic negative selection, after which naive cells were positively selected on CD45RA and the remaining negative fraction served as the memory subset. Blood was collected by leukapheresis, and PBMCs were isolated by Ficoll-Histopaque density gradient centrifugation and then cryopreserved in liquid nitrogen vapor phase. Purity and quantity of every magnetically sorted T cell population were checked by analytical flow cytometry. Each sorted fraction had its genomic DNA isolated and then quantified by UV absorbance on a Nanodrop 2000c.

The sequenced sample consisted of memory CD4+ T cells sorted from blood. The sample's cell subset or site label, in plain terms: CD45RA-negative fraction. The sequence was obtained from a woman in her thirties in good health. The sequence is built from TRBV7-3 and TRBJ2-3, with no confident D gene call. Here the CDR3 is given as CASSSYATDTQYF. The DNA is as follows: TGTGCCAGCAGCTCATACGCCACAGATACGCAGTATTTT.